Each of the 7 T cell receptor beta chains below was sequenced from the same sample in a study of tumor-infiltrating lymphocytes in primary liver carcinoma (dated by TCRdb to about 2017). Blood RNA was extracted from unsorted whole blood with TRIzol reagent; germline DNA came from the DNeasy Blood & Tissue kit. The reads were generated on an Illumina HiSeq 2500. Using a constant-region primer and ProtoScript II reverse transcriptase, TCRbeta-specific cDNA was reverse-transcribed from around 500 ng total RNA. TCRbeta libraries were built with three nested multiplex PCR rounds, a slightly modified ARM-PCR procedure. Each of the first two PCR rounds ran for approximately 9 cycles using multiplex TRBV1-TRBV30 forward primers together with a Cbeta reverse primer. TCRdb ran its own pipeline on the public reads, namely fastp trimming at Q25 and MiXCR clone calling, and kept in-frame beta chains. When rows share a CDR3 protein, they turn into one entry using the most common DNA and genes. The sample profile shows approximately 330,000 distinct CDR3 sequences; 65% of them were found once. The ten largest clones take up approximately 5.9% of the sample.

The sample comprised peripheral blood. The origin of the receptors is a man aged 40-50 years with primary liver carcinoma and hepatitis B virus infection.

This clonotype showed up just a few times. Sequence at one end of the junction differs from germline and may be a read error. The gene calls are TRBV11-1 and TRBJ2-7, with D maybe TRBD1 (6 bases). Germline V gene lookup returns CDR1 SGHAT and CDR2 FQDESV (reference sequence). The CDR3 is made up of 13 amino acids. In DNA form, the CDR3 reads TGTGCTAGCAGCTTAGGGGACAAGTACGAGCGGTACTTC. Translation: CASSLGDKYERYF.

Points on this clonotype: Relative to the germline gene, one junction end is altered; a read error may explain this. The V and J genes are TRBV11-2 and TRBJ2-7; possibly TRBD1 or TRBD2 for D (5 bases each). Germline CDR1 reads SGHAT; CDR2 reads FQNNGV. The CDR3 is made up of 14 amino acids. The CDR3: CATSLEFSGSEQYF. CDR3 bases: TGTGCCACCAGCTTAGAGTTTTCAGGGAGCGAGCAGTACTTC.

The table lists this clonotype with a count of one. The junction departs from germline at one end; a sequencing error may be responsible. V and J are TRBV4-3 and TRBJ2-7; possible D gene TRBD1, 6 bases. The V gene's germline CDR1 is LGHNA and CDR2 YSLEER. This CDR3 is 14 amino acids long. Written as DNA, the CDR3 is TGCGCCAGCAGCCAACAGGGGAGATCCTACGAGCAGTATTTC. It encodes CASSQQGRSYEQYF.

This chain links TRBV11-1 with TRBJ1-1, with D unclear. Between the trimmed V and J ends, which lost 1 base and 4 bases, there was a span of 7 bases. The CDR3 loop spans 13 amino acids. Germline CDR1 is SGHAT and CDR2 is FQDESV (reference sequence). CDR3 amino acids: CASSLVPVTEAFF. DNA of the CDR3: TGTGCCAGCAGCTTAGTACCGGTCACTGAAGCTTTCTTT.

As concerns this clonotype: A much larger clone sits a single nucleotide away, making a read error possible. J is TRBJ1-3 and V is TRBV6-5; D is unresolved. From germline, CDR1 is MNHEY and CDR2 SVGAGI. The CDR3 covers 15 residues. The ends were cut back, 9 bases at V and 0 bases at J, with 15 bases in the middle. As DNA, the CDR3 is TGTGCCAGTCGATCGGACGGAAGCTCTGGAAACACCATATATTTT. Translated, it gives CASRSDGSSGNTIYF.

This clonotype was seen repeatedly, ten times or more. CDR3 sequence (DNA): TGCAGCGTTGCTGGTAGGATGAACACTGAAGCTTTCTTT. Amino acids: CSVAGRMNTEAFF. The chain has TRBV29-1 and TRBJ1-1, with D unresolved. Trimming removed 4 bases from V and 0 bases from J, with 9 bases in between. The CDR3 length is 13 residues. CDR1 is SQVTM and CDR2 is ANQGSEA in the germline V gene.

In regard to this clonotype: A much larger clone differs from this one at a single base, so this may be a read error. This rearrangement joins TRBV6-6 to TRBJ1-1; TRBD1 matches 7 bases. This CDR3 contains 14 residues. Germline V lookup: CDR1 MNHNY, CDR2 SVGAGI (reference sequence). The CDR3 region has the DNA TGTGCCAGCAGTCCACAGGGGAGCGGCACTGAATCTTTCTTT. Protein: CASSPQGSGTESFF.